A selection of T cell receptor beta chains follows, all from one sample in a study of cytomegalovirus exposure and HLA in healthy donors. The method was immunoSEQ multiplex PCR; TCRdb's version includes in-frame clones alone and lacks a portion of them. Of about 120,000 clones listed, around three quarters are singletons. The sequenced sample was PBMCs. These receptors all stem from a woman under 30 in good health and CMV-seropositive. The CDR3 runs from the conserved cysteine through the conserved F or W. Each record gives: V gene, J gene, D gene, clone size, CDR3 protein, CDR3 DNA. D genes are given only for firm matches. Clone size is stated in some rows and not others, as once, few, many or a class when expanded.

>TRBV30|TRBJ2-2|TRBD2|NA
CAWSVLSGPTGELFF
TGTGCCTGGAGTGTACTTAGCGGGCCCACCGGGGAGCTGTTTTTT
>TRBV5-1|TRBJ2-2|NA|NA
CASSLQISNTGELFF
TGCGCCAGCAGCTTGCAGATTTCGAACACCGGGGAGCTGTTTTTT
>TRBV5-1|TRBJ1-3|NA|NA
CASSLEPGTTGNTIYF
TGCGCCAGCAGCTTGGAGCCGGGAACGACTGGAAACACCATATATTTT
>TRBV27|TRBJ2-2|NA|NA
CATSWQGNTGELFF
TGTGCCACCTCCTGGCAGGGCAACACCGGGGAGCTGTTTTTT
>TRBV27|TRBJ1-2|TRBD1|NA
CASSPRRQGYDGYTF
TGTGCCAGCAGTCCCCGTAGACAGGGGTACGATGGCTACACCTTC
>TRBV4-1|TRBJ2-3|TRBD1|NA
CASSQGDRSTDTQYF
TGCGCCAGCAGCCAAGGGGACAGAAGCACAGATACGCAGTATTTT
>TRBV10-2|TRBJ2-7|NA|NA
CASSGLSPYEQYF
TGCGCCAGCAGTGGACTAAGCCCCTACGAGCAGTACTTC
>TRBV28|TRBJ2-7|TRBD1|NA
CASKTPGQGADEQYF
TGTGCCAGCAAAACACCGGGACAGGGGGCGGACGAGCAGTACTTC
>TRBV7-3|TRBJ1-1|TRBD1|NA
CASSLNTGATEAFF
TGTGCCAGCAGCTTAAACACAGGGGCCACTGAAGCTTTCTTT
>TRBV30|TRBJ1-5|NA|NA
CAWSAFQGLNQPQHF
TGTGCCTGGAGTGCTTTTCAGGGCCTCAATCAGCCCCAGCATTTT
>TRBV9|TRBJ2-1|TRBD1|NA
CASSPGTGDNEQFF
TGTGCCAGCAGCCCCGGGACAGGGGACAATGAGCAGTTCTTC
>TRBV6-5|TRBJ2-7|TRBD2|few
CASSYSSSGGYEQYF
TGTGCCAGCAGTTACTCTTCTAGCGGGGGGTACGAGCAGTACTTC
>TRBV7-9|TRBJ1-1|NA|NA
CASSLAGANTEAFF
TGTGCCAGCAGCTTAGCAGGGGCGAACACTGAAGCTTTCTTT
>TRBV14|TRBJ1-2|NA|NA
CASSPMTF
TGTGCCAGCAGCCCAATGACATTC